The TCR beta chain described here comes from a study of OX40 agonist ivuxolimab in advanced cancers. Study-level information: Each patient was given ivuxolimab into a vein every 2 weeks, at 0.01 to 10 mg/kg. From 23 to 79 years was the age range, with a mean of 60 years, and about 83% were male.

Study outcomes and limitations: CD8+ T cells (on average) carried more expanded clones than CD4+ T cells.

Some clones are missing from TCRdb's copy, which holds only in-frame ones; the method was immunoSEQ multiplex PCR. The repertoire includes under 100,000 clones, more than 80% of them detected once, and roughly 2.5% sits in the top ten. Individuals having autoimmune disease history or systemic immunosuppression were not enrolled. On this clone itself: Its antigen remains unknown.

The starting material was CD4+ or CD8+ T cells sorted from blood, obtained in a trial of the OX40 agonist ivuxolimab. This receptor was taken from an adult with an advanced solid tumor such as melanoma, head and neck, liver or kidney cancer.

The chain's CDR3 is CASSLGTGGGLVYEQYF. For the CDR3, the DNA is TGTGCCAGCAGCTTAGGAACTGGAGGGGGGCTGGTCTACGAGCAGTACTTC. The chain recombines TRBV7-9 with TRBJ2-7; the D gene could be TRBD1 or TRBD2 (6 bases each). This CDR3 contains 17 residues. Germline-derived CDR1 and CDR2 are SEHNR and FQNEAQ (reference sequence). V was clipped by 1 base and J by 3 bases, with 19 bases between them.